A single sample gave rise to the 14 T cell receptor beta chains below, sequenced in a study of cytomegalovirus exposure and HLA in healthy donors. Primers for the PCR totalled 60 Vbeta and 13 Jbeta. The repertoire was sequenced with immunoSEQ multiplex PCR; TCRdb's copy has only in-frame clones and lacks some. This table holds 95,000 to 110,000 clones, more than 70% found once. The material sequenced was PBMCs. The receptor source for this set is a young man in good health and CMV-seronegative.

This clone has a single count. The chain joins TRBV30 to TRBJ1-2; D might be TRBD1 (5 bases). The V end was cut by 4 bases, the J end by 4 bases, with 13 bases between. The CDR3 has 13 residues. Germline CDR1 is GTSNPN and CDR2 is SVGIG (reference sequence). CDR3 region: CAWTWGGTYGYTF. In DNA, the CDR3 is TGTGCCTGGACCTGGGGGGGGACCTATGGCTACACCTTC.

This rearrangement joins TRBV27 to TRBJ2-7; perhaps TRBD2 as D (5 bases). The CDR3 is made up of 14 amino acids. CDR1 and CDR2 (germline): MNHEY, SMNVEV (reference sequence). The ends were cut back, 5 bases at V and 6 bases at J, with 17 bases in the middle. For the CDR3, the DNA is TGTGCCAGCAGTGCGGCTGACTATCCTTCCGAGCAGTACTTC. Translation gives CASSAADYPSEQYF.

V usage is TRBV5-1 and J usage is TRBJ2-5, with 11 bases fitting TRBD2. The length of the CDR3 is 17 residues. Germline loops: CDR1 SGHRS, CDR2 YFSETQ. Losses at the gene ends were 0 bases for V and 7 bases for J; bases not matched to a gene: 11. This CDR3 reads CASSLEGLAGAMRTQYF. The CDR3 region has the DNA TGCGCCAGCAGCTTGGAAGGACTAGCGGGTGCGATGCGGACCCAGTACTTC.

This clone has more than one count but fewer than ten. CDR3 amino acids: CASSPSGSSYNEQFF. The DNA for the CDR3 is TGTGCCAGCAGCCCATCGGGTAGCTCCTACAATGAGCAGTTCTTC. This rearrangement joins TRBV7-3 to TRBJ2-1; no reliable D call. The CDR3 totals 15 residues. V shed 5 bases and J shed 0 bases, with 11 bases lying between them. Per germline, CDR1 SGHTA and CDR2 FQGTGA.

V is TRBV18 and J is TRBJ2-1; 12 nucleotides line up with TRBD2. V shed 3 bases, J shed 7 bases, and the junction held 4 bases outside the gene matches. This CDR3 spans 15 amino acids. Germline assignment: CDR1 KGHSH and CDR2 LQKENI. The CDR3 DNA sequence: TGTGCCAGCTCACCTACTAGCGGGGGGAAGAATGAGCAGTTCTTC. Amino acids: CASSPTSGGKNEQFF.

This chain uses TRBV27 with TRBJ1-5, with TRBD1 matching 10 bases. Germline-derived CDR1 and CDR2 are MNHEY and SMNVEV (reference sequence). This CDR3 has 15 amino acids. V shed 8 bases, J shed 3 bases, and the junction held 7 bases outside the gene matches. This CDR3 is CASRRDRGPNQPQHF. The CDR3 DNA sequence: TGTGCCAGCCGCAGGGACAGGGGACCCAATCAGCCCCAGCATTTT.

The V call is TRBV29-1, the J call TRBJ1-1; tentative D call: TRBD1 (5 bases). Germline V gives CDR1 SQVTM, CDR2 ANQGSEA. This CDR3 is built from 12 residues. V dropped 7 bases and J dropped 1 base, with 10 bases sitting between them. The CDR3 DNA reads TGCAGCGCTCCGCAGGGGAACACTGAAGCTTTCTTT. This translates into CSAPQGNTEAFF.

This chain links TRBV5-4 with TRBJ2-5; D ambiguous. CDR3 size: 14 residues. CDR1 SGHNT and CDR2 YYREEE come from the germline V gene (reference sequence). Trimming removed 4 bases from V and 2 bases from J, with 12 bases in between. The CDR3 sequence is CASSPGVLQETQYF. In DNA form, the CDR3 reads TGTGCCAGCAGCCCCGGTGTCTTGCAAGAGACCCAGTACTTC.

The V call is TRBV5-1, the J call TRBJ2-3; 8 bases line up with TRBD1. The CDR3 covers 15 residues. Germline assignment: CDR1 SGHRS and CDR2 YFSETQ. With 4 bases clipped from V and 1 base from J, the junction kept 5 bases outside the gene matches. The CDR3 DNA sequence: TGCGCCAGCAGCCTACTGGGACAGGGCACAGATACGCAGTATTTT. Its translation is CASSLLGQGTDTQYF.

CDR3: CAPAGTLNKNTEAFF. CDR3 sequence (DNA): TGTGCCCCCGCCGGGACACTGAACAAGAACACTGAAGCTTTCTTT. The V and J genes are TRBV30 and TRBJ1-1, with a weak D call TRBD1 (6 bases). Germline V lookup: CDR1 GTSNPN, CDR2 SVGIG (reference sequence). V lost 8 bases to trimming and J lost 1 base, with 20 bases between them. This CDR3 has 15 residues.

As regards this clone: The germline gene is not matched at one end of the junction; a read error may be the cause. This chain links TRBV7-9 with TRBJ2-5; 7 bases agree with TRBD1. This CDR3 has 16 residues. Germline V gives CDR1 SEHNR, CDR2 FQNEAQ (reference sequence). DNA for the CDR3: TGTTCCAGCAGCCAACAGATAAGGACAGGAGCAGAGACCCAGTACTTC. Encoded protein: CSSSQQIRTGAETQYF.

The V and J genes are TRBV19 and TRBJ1-1; 9 bases are shared with TRBD1. The CDR3 has 18 residues. Germline CDR1 reads LNHDA; CDR2 reads SQIVND (reference sequence). Trimming cost V 2 bases and J 1 base; bases outside gene matches: 11. CDR3 in DNA: TGTGCCAGTAGTATAAAGGGCACAGGGGGCCGGGGGAACACTGAAGCTTTCTTT. Amino acids: CASSIKGTGGRGNTEAFF.

This chain joins TRBV2 and TRBJ1-4, with D uncertain. CDR3 size: 12 residues. The V gene lost 3 bases and the J gene lost 4 bases, with 3 bases spanning the gap. The germline V gene encodes CDR1 SNHLY and CDR2 FYNNEI. DNA of the CDR3: TGTGCCAGCAGTGACCGTAATGAAAAACTGTTTTTT. Its translation: CASSDRNEKLFF.

The rearrangement joins TRBV28 to TRBJ2-1, with D perhaps matching TRBD1 (6 bases). Germline V lookup: CDR1 MDHEN, CDR2 SYDVKM. V lost 6 bases to trimming and J lost 10 bases, with 13 bases between them. There are 12 residues in the CDR3. The CDR3 region has the DNA TGTGCCAGCAGCCCTCCCACAGGGGAGCAGTTCTTC. Translation: CASSPPTGEQFF.